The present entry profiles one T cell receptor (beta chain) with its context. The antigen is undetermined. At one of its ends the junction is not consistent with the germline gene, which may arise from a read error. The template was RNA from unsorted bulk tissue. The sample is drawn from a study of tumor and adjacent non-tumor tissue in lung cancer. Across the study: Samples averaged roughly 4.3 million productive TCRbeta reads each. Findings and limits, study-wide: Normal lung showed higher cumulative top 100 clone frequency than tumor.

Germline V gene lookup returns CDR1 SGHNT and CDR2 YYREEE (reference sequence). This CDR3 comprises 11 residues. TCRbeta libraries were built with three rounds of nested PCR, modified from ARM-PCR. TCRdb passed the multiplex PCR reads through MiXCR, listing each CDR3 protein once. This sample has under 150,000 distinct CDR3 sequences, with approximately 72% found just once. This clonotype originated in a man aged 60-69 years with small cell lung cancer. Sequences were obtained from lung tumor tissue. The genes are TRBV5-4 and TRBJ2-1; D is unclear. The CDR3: CVSSSIYEQFF. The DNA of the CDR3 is TGTGTCAGCAGCTCGATTTATGAGCAGTTCTTC.